This TCR beta chain was identified during a study of CD8+ T cells in alopecia areata. The wider study: A regimen of oral tofacitinib, 5 to 10 mg twice daily, was given to treated patients.

Documented treatment: oral pan-JAK inhibitor, 5-10 mg twice daily. Peripheral blood and lesional scalp punch biopsies came from alopecia areata patients. General study points: Many expanded lesional clones remained in scalp and blood on tofacitinib.

On this clone: The antigen is not known.

As the sequencing template, cDNA was produced by extracting RNA and reverse transcribing it. The repertoire was sequenced with immunoSEQ multiplex PCR; TCRdb's copy has only in-frame clones and lacks some. The table has 100,000 to 120,000 clones, 56% seen once; the top ten hold approximately 3.1%. CDR1 ENHRY and CDR2 SYGVKD come from the germline V gene. CDR3 length: 14 amino acids. Unmatched junction bases numbered 1, after V lost 4 bases and J lost 3 bases. The sequence derives from a human donor with alopecia areata. The V call is TRBV10-3, the J call TRBJ2-3; 10 bases line up with TRBD2. The material sequenced was CD4+ T cells sorted from blood, taken at week 24, from a patient treated with tofacitinib. This chain's CDR3 is CAISGLAGTDTQYF. As DNA, the CDR3 is TGTGCCATCAGTGGACTAGCGGGTACAGATACGCAGTATTTT.